Presented here are 21 T cell receptor beta chains from one specimen sequenced in a study of blood T cell repertoires in COVID-19. Profiling relied on immunoSEQ multiplex PCR, and the TCRdb table lists in-frame clones only, not all of them. This table has around 72,000 clones, about 80% appearing once. The specimen sequenced was peripheral blood. These receptors came from a woman aged 60-70 years with acute or convalescent COVID-19.

The chain carries TRBV24-1 and TRBJ1-1; D might be TRBD1 (5 bases). V dropped 9 bases and J dropped 5 bases, with 15 bases sitting between them. The CDR3 totals 13 residues. Germline lookup yields CDR1 KGHDR and CDR2 SFDVKD. The CDR3 spells CATRFGGGTEAFF. In DNA form, the CDR3 reads TGTGCCACCCGTTTCGGGGGAGGTACTGAAGCTTTCTTT.

This clone was counted only a few times. V usage is TRBV5-1 and J usage is TRBJ2-7; 14 bases line up with TRBD2. The CDR3 totals 17 residues. V dropped 3 bases and J dropped 4; count of bases not matched to a gene: 9. CDR1 is SGHRS and CDR2 is YFSETQ in the germline V gene. Here the CDR3 reads CASSSGMTSGGAYEQYF. The CDR3 DNA reads as TGCGCCAGCAGCTCTGGGATGACTAGCGGGGGGGCATACGAGCAGTACTTC.

This clone was detected many times. This chain uses TRBV15 with TRBJ2-7; 9 bases agree with TRBD1. From germline, CDR1 is LNHNV and CDR2 YYDKDF (reference sequence). Trimming at V came to 1 base and at J to 1 base, leaving 8 bases not matched to a gene. The CDR3 consists of 17 residues. CDR3 residues: CATSRGADRGPSYEQYF. The DNA of the CDR3 is TGTGCCACCAGCAGAGGGGCGGACAGGGGCCCTTCCTACGAGCAGTACTTC.

This chain links TRBV7-9 with TRBJ1-5; 11 nucleotides agree with TRBD1. The V gene's germline CDR1 is SEHNR and CDR2 FQNEAQ (reference sequence). Trimming took 1 base from V and 7 from J; bases not matched to a gene: 6. This CDR3 spans 16 amino acids. CDR3 sequence: CASSLGGTGGRQPQHF. CDR3 DNA sequence: TGTGCCAGCAGCTTAGGCGGGACAGGGGGACGGCAGCCCCAGCATTTT.

The chain uses TRBV3-1 (or the pseudogene TRBV3-2) and TRBJ2-3; D may be TRBD2 (7 bases). The CDR3 loop spans 18 amino acids. Germline assignment: CDR1 LGHDT and CDR2 YNNKEL (reference sequence). V dropped 0 bases and J dropped 2 bases, with 18 bases sitting between them. The CDR3: CASSQETKGGAYTDTQYF. As DNA, the CDR3 is TGTGCCAGCAGCCAAGAGACCAAGGGGGGGGCTTACACAGATACGCAGTATTTT.

The rearrangement joins TRBV19 to TRBJ1-1; 7 bases match TRBD1. Germline assignment: CDR1 LNHDA and CDR2 SQIVND (reference sequence). This CDR3 contains 13 residues. V lost 8 bases to trimming and J lost 5 bases; unmatched junction nucleotides: 8. CDR3 bases: TGTGCCAGTTGTCAGGGGGGTGGTACTGAAGCTTTCTTT. It yields the protein CASCQGGGTEAFF.

The chain couples TRBV11-2 to TRBJ1-1; D might be TRBD1 (5 bases). From germline, CDR1 is SGHAT and CDR2 FQNNGV. V gave up 0 bases and J gave up 1 base, with 9 bases separating them. The CDR3 sequence is 15 residues long. In nucleotides, the CDR3 is TGTGCCAGCAGCTTAGAAGGGGCGCCGAACACTGAAGCTTTCTTT. Protein: CASSLEGAPNTEAFF. The variable domain in full, completed from reference TRBV11-2 and TRBJ1-1, reads EAGVAQSPRYKIIEKRQSVAFWCNPISGHATLYWYQQILGQGPKLLIQFQNNGVVDDSQLPKDRFSAERLKGVDSTLKIQPAKLEDSAVYLCASSLEGAPNTEAFFGQGTRLTVV.

CDR3 coding DNA: TGTGCCAGCAGCCTGACAGCAAAATATGGCTACACCTTC. Its protein product is CASSLTAKYGYTF. The gene calls are TRBV12-3 or TRBV12-4 and TRBJ1-2, with a tentative D call TRBD1 (5 bases). V dropped 6 bases and J dropped 5 bases, with 13 bases sitting between them. The CDR3 spans 13 residues.

This clone has a single count. The chain links TRBV29-1 to TRBJ1-1, with D unclear. V lost 5 bases to trimming and J lost 1 base, with 2 bases between them. Germline lookup yields CDR1 SQVTM and CDR2 ANQGSEA. This CDR3 contains 10 residues. The CDR3 loop reads CSVQNTEAFF. In nucleotides, the CDR3 is TGCAGCGTTCAGAACACTGAAGCTTTCTTT. The full variable domain, rest sourced from reference TRBV29-1 and TRBJ1-1, is SAVISQKPSRDICQRGTSLTIQCQVDSQVTMMFWYRQQPGQSLTLIATANQGSEATYESGFVIDKFPISRPNLTFSTLTVSNMSPEDSSIYLCSVQNTEAFFGQGTRLTVV.

The chain carries TRBV10-3 and TRBJ2-7; a possible D gene is TRBD2 (5 bases). This CDR3 is built from 12 residues. The germline V gene has CDR1 ENHRY and CDR2 SYGVKD. The V and J ends lost 7 bases and 7 bases respectively, with 14 bases between them. The CDR3 DNA sequence: TGTGCCATCAAGGACTCGGGCGGGGAGCAGTACTTC. Encoded protein: CAIKDSGGEQYF.

V gene TRBV6-4 combines with J gene TRBJ2-1; 8 positions match TRBD1. Germline trimming cut 5 bases from V and 2 bases from J; bases unmatched to any gene: 2. The CDR3 runs 14 residues. The germline V gene encodes CDR1 MRHNA and CDR2 SNTAGT. The CDR3 nucleotides are TGTGCCAGCAGTCCGACAGGGGCCTACAATGAGCAGTTCTTC. It translates to CASSPTGAYNEQFF.

V gene TRBV7-9 combines with J gene TRBJ2-7, with 8 bases lining up with TRBD1. CDR3 length equals 15 residues. The germline CDR1 and CDR2 sequences are SEHNR and FQNEAQ (reference sequence). V lost 4 bases to trimming and J lost 0 bases; unmatched junction nucleotides: 5. The CDR3 loop is CASSSGQVSSYEQYF. The CDR3 DNA reads as TGTGCCAGCAGCTCGGGACAGGTGAGCTCCTACGAGCAGTACTTC.

This clone has just a few counts. The chain links TRBV7-9 to TRBJ2-2; D not certain. The CDR3 is 13 amino acids. Germline V gene lookup returns CDR1 SEHNR and CDR2 FQNEAQ (reference sequence). With 5 bases removed from V and 7 bases from J, the gap between germline ends came to 11 bases. CDR3 sequence reads: CASSPLEVGELFF. CDR3 bases: TGTGCCAGCAGCCCCCTTGAGGTCGGGGAGCTGTTTTTT. Combining the CDR3 with reference TRBV7-9 and TRBJ2-2 gives the whole variable domain DTGVSQNPRHKITKRGQNVTFRCDPISEHNRLYWYRQTLGQGPEFLTYFQNEAQLEKSRLLSDRFSAERPKGSFSTLEIQRTEQGDSAMYLCASSPLEVGELFFGEGSRLTVL.

The rearrangement links TRBV28 to TRBJ1-1; D unclear. Germline assignment: CDR1 MDHEN and CDR2 SYDVKM. The CDR3 has 13 amino acids. The V and J ends lost 6 bases and 1 base respectively, with 9 bases between them. This CDR3 is CASRAHGNTEAFF. Here the CDR3 DNA reads TGTGCCAGCAGGGCCCATGGGAACACTGAAGCTTTCTTT.

The chain uses TRBV5-1 and TRBJ2-5; 7 bases are a match to TRBD2. J lost 7 bases, V lost 0 bases, and 9 bases had no gene match. The CDR3 spans 15 residues. Germline CDR1 reads SGHRS; CDR2 reads YFSETQ. In DNA form, the CDR3 reads TGCGCCAGCAGCTTGGTAACTAGCGCCGGGGGGACCCAGTACTTC. Its translation: CASSLVTSAGGTQYF.

The chain uses TRBV7-8 and TRBJ1-1; D possibly corresponds to TRBD1 (5 bases). The CDR3 sequence is 14 residues long. Germline V gene lookup returns CDR1 SGHVS and CDR2 FQNEAQ. V lost 5 bases, J lost 4 bases, and 14 bases lay in between. The DNA for the CDR3 is TGTGCCAGCAGCCCCGGGACTAAAACCACTGAAGCTTTCTTT. This translates into CASSPGTKTTEAFF.

The rearrangement uses TRBV29-1 and TRBJ1-1, with D maybe TRBD1 (5 bases). Germline CDR1 is SQVTM and CDR2 is ANQGSEA. The CDR3 length is 12 residues. The V end lost 5 bases, the J end lost 3 bases, and 10 bases lay between the germline ends. The CDR3 nucleotides read TGCAGCGTTCGACAGCTGGACACTGAAGCTTTCTTT. It codes for CSVRQLDTEAFF.

The V and J genes are TRBV18 and TRBJ2-7; TRBD2 matches 7 bases. The V gene's germline CDR1 is KGHSH and CDR2 LQKENI. V gave up 3 bases and J gave up 0 bases; unmatched junction bases: 8. This CDR3 has 16 residues. The CDR3 sequence is CASSPYLGGTSYEQYF. In DNA, the CDR3 is TGTGCCAGCTCACCCTACCTCGGGGGGACCTCCTACGAGCAGTACTTC.

Only one count was recorded for this clone. For the CDR3, the DNA is TGTGCCAGCAGCCCGACCTCTAGCGGGGGGGCCTACAATGAGCAGTTCTTC. Amino acid sequence: CASSPTSSGGAYNEQFF. The V gene is TRBV9, the J gene TRBJ2-1; 12 bases line up with TRBD2. Germline values: CDR1 SGDLS, CDR2 YYNGEE. This CDR3 has 17 amino acids. Unmatched junction bases numbered 7, after V lost 4 bases and J lost 2 bases.

The rearrangement links TRBV4-1 to TRBJ1-1, with D unresolved. The CDR3 length is 14 residues. V lost 1 base and J 5 bases, leaving 11 bases between the germline ends. CDR1 is MGHRA, CDR2 YSYEKL, per germline. The CDR3 spells CASSQGPGRTEAFF. The CDR3 DNA is TGCGCCAGCAGCCAAGGCCCGGGAAGGACTGAAGCTTTCTTT.

The J gene is TRBJ2-2, the V gene TRBV4-1, with a tentative D call TRBD2 (6 bases). The germline V gene encodes CDR1 MGHRA and CDR2 YSYEKL. This CDR3 has 15 residues. The V and J ends lost 3 bases and 5 bases respectively, with 13 bases between them. CDR3 in amino acids: CASSQPAGETGELFF. The CDR3 DNA reads as TGCGCCAGCAGCCAGCCAGCGGGCGAGACCGGGGAGCTGTTTTTT.